The sequence of this T cell receptor beta chain was determined in a study of T cell responses to AZD1222 COVID-19 vaccine. Study-wide results and limits: At baseline, seropositivity was found in only a handful of AZD1222 recipients.

TCRdb's table, derived via immunoSEQ multiplex PCR, lists solely in-frame clones and lacks some. The sample carries about 120,000 clones, 80% to 90% recorded once. Concerning this clone: Its antigen is undetermined.

The CDR3 is 13 residues long. Germline loops: CDR1 SQVTM, CDR2 ANQGSEA. V lost 7 bases to trimming and J lost 3 bases; unmatched junction nucleotides: 7. The origin of this receptor is an adult in good health. V usage is TRBV29-1 and J usage is TRBJ1-1; 8 bases agree with TRBD1. Sequenced here: peripheral blood, sampled on day 0 of AZD1222 vaccination. CDR3 coding DNA: TGCAGCGGTCTTCCAGGGGGCGACACTGAAGCTTTCTTT. This gives the protein CSGLPGGDTEAFF.